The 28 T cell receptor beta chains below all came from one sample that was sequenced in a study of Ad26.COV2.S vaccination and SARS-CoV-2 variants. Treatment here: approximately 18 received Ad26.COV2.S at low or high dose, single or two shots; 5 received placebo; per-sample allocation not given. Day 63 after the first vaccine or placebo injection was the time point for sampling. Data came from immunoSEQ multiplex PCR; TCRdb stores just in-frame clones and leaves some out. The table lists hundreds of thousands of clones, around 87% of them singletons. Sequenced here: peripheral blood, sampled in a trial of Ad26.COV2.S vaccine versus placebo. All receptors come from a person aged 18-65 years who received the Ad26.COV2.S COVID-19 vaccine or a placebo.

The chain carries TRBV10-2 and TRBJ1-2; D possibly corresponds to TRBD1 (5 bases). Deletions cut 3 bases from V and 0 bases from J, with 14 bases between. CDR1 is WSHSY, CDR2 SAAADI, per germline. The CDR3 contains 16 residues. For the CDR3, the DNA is TGCGCCAGCAGTGATCCACCAGGGTTTTCTAACTATGGCTACACCTTC. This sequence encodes CASSDPPGFSNYGYTF.

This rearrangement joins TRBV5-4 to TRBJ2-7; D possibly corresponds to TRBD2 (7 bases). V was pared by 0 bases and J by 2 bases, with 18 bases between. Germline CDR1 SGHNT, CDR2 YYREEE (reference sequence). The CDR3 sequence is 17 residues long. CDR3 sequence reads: CASSLGLSGEGAYEQYF. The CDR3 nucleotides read TGTGCCAGCAGCTTGGGTTTATCGGGGGAGGGGGCCTACGAGCAGTACTTC. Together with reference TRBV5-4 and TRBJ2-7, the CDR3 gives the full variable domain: ETGVTQSPTHLIKTRGQQVTLRCSSQSGHNTVSWYQQALGQGPQFIFQYYREEENGRGNFPPRFSGLQFPNYSSELNVNALELDDSALYLCASSLGLSGEGAYEQYFGPGTRLTVT.

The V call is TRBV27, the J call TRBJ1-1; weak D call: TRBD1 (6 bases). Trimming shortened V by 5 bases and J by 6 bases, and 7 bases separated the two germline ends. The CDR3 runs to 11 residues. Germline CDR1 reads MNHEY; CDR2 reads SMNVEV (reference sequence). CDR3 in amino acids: CASSGGPEAFF. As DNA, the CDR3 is TGTGCCAGCAGTGGGGGCCCTGAAGCTTTCTTT.

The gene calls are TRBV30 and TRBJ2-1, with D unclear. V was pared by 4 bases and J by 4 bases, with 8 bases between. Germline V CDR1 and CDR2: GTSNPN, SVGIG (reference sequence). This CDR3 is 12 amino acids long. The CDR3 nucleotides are TGTGCCTGGAACCCCTATTACAATGAGCAGTTCTTC. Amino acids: CAWNPYYNEQFF.

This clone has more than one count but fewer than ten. CDR3 DNA: TGTGCCAGCACTGGCGGGTACGTTTGGTACGAGCAGTACTTC. This sequence encodes CASTGGYVWYEQYF. The chain carries TRBV2 and TRBJ2-7; the D gene is possibly TRBD2 (5 bases). The germline gives CDR1 SNHLY, CDR2 FYNNEI. The V end lost 7 bases, the J end lost 4 bases, and 17 bases lay between the germline ends. The CDR3 is made up of 14 amino acids.

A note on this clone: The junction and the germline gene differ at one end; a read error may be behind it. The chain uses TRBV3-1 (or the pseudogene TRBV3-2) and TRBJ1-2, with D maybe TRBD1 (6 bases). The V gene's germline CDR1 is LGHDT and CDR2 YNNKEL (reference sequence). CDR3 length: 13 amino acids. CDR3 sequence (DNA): TGTGCCAGCAGCCAAGAGCCAGGGGCAGGGATGGCCTTC. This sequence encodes CASSQEPGAGMAF.

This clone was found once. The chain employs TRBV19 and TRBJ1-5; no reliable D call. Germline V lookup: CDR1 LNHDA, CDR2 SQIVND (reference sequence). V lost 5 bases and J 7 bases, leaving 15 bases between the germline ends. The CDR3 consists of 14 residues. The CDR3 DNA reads TGTGCCAGTAGTCGGGCCAGTAATTTGCAGCCCCAGCATTTT. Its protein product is CASSRASNLQPQHF.

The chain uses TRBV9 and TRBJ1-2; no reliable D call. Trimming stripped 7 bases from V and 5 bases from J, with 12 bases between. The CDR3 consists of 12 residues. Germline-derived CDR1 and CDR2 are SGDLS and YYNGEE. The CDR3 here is CASERSGYGYTF. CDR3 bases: TGTGCCAGCGAGAGAAGCGGATATGGCTACACCTTC.

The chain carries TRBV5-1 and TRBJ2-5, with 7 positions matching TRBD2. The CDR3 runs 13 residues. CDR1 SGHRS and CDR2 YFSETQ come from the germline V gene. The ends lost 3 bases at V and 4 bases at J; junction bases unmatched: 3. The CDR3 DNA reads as TGCGCCAGCAGCTGGGAGGGGCCAGAGACCCAGTACTTC. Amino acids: CASSWEGPETQYF.

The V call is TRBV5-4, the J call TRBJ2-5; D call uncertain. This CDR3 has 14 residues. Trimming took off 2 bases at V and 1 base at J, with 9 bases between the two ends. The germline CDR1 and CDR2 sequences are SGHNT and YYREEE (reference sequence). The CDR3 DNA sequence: TGTGCCAGCAGCTTCCCGTCCCCCCAAGAGACCCAGTACTTC. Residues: CASSFPSPQETQYF.

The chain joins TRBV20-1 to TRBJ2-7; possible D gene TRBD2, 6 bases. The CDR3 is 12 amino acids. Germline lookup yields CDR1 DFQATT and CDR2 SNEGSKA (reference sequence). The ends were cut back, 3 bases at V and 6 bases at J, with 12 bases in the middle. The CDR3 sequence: CSASYGGREQYF. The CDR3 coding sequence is TGCAGTGCTAGTTATGGAGGGCGCGAGCAGTACTTC.

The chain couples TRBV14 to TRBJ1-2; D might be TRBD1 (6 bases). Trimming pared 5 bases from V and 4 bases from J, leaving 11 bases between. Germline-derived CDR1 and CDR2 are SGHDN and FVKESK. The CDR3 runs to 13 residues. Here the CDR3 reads CASSYRAGYGYTF. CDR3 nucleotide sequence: TGTGCCAGCAGCTACAGGGCGGGCTATGGCTACACCTTC.

CDR3 nucleotides: TGTGCCAGCAGCTTGGAAGGCGGAACCTACGAGCAGTACTTC. Protein product: CASSLEGGTYEQYF. V gene TRBV5-4 combines with J gene TRBJ2-7; D call uncertain. The CDR3 covers 14 residues. Per the germline V gene, CDR1 is SGHNT and CDR2 is YYREEE (reference sequence). V shed 0 bases and J shed 2 bases, with 9 bases lying between them.

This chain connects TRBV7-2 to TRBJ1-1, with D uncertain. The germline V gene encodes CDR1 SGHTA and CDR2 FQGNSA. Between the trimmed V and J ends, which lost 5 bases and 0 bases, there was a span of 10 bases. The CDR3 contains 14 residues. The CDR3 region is CASSLHMMNTEAFF. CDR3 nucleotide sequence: TGTGCCAGCAGCCTTCATATGATGAACACTGAAGCTTTCTTT.

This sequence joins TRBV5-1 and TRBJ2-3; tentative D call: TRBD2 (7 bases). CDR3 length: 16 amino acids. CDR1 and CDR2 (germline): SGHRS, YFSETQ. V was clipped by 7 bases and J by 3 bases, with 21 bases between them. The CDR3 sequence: CASSLSGGPGTDTQYF. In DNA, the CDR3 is TGCGCCAGCTCTCTGTCCGGGGGGCCAGGGACAGATACGCAGTATTTT.

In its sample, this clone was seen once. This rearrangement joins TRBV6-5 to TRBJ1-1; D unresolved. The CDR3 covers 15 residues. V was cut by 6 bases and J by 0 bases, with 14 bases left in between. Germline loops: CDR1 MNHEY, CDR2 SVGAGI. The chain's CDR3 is CASRTNSAMNTEAFF. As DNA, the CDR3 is TGTGCCAGCAGAACCAACAGCGCCATGAACACTGAAGCTTTCTTT.

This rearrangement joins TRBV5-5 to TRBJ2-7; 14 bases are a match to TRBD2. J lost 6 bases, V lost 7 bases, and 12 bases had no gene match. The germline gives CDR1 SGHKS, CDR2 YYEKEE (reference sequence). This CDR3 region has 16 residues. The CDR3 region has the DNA TGTGCCAGCTCTTTTGGGACTAGCGGGAGTTGGTCCGAGCAGTACTTC. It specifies CASSFGTSGSWSEQYF.

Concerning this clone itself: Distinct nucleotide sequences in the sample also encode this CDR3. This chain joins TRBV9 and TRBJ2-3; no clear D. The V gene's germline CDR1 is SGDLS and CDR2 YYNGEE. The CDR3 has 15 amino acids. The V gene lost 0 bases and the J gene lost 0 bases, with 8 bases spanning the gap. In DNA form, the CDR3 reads TGTGCCAGCAGCGTAGGTCCGGCTAGCACAGATACGCAGTATTTT. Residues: CASSVGPASTDTQYF.

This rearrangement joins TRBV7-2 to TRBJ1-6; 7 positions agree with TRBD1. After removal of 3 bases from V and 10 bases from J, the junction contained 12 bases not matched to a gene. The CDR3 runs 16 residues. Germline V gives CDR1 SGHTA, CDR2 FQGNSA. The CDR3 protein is CASSLGQRIGFSPLHF. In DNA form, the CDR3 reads TGTGCCAGCAGCTTGGGACAGAGGATCGGTTTCTCACCCCTCCACTTT.

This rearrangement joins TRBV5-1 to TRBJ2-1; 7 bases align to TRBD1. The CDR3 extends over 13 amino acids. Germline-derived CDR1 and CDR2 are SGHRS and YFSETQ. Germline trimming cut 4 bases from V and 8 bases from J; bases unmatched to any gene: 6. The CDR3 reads CASSVDRADEQFF. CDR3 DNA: TGCGCCAGCAGCGTCGACAGGGCAGATGAGCAGTTCTTC.

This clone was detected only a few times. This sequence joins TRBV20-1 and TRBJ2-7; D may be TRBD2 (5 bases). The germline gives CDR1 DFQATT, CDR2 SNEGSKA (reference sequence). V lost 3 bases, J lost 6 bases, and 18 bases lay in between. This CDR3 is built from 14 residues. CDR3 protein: CSASRSSGVGEQYF. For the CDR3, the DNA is TGCAGTGCTAGTAGGTCGTCCGGGGTCGGCGAGCAGTACTTC.

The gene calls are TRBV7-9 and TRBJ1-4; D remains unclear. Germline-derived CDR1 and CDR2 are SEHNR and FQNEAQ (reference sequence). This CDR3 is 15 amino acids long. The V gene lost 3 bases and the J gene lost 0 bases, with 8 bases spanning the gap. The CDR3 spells CASSFPGATNEKLFF. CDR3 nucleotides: TGTGCCAGCAGCTTTCCTGGAGCAACTAATGAAAAACTGTTTTTT.

For the CDR3, the DNA is TGTGCCAGCAGATCCCCGGGATCTAATAATTCACCCCTCCACTTT. Its translation: CASRSPGSNNSPLHF. The chain joins TRBV6-5 to TRBJ1-6, with D uncertain. Looked up from germline, CDR1 is MNHEY and CDR2 is SVGAGI. V lost 6 bases and J lost 5, with 14 bases in between. The CDR3 sequence is 15 residues long.

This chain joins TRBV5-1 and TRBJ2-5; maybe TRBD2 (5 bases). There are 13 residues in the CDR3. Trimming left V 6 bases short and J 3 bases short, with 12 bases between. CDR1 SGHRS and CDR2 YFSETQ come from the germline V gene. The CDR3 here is CASILDSKETQYF. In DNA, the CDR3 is TGCGCCAGCATCCTGGACTCCAAAGAGACCCAGTACTTC.

The CDR3 here is CASITSPRDRTYEQYF. The CDR3 bases are TGTGCCAGCATAACCTCCCCCCGAGACAGGACCTACGAGCAGTACTTC. V and J are TRBV6-7 and TRBJ2-7; a weak D match, TRBD1 (6 bases). TRBV6-7 qualifies as an ORF whose function is uncertain. The germline V and J ends were trimmed by 7 bases and 2 bases, with 21 bases remaining between them. This CDR3 comprises 16 residues.

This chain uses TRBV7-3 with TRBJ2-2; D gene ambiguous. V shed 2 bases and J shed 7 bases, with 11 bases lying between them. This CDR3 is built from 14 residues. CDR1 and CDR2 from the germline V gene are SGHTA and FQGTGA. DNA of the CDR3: TGTGCCAGCAGCTTAGAACCTCTCGGCGGGGAGCTGTTTTTT. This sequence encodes CASSLEPLGGELFF. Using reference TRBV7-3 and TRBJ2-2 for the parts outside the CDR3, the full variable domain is GAGVSQTPSNKVTEKGKYVELRCDPISGHTALYWYRQSLGQGPEFLIYFQGTGAADDSGLPNDRFFAVRPEGSVSTLKIQRTERGDSAVYLCASSLEPLGGELFFGEGSRLTVL.

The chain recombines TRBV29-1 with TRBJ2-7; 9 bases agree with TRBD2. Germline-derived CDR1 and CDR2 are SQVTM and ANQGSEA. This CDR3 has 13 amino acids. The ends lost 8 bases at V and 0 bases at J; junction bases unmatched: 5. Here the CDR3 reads CSPPSGISYEQYF. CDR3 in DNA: TGCAGCCCTCCTAGCGGGATCTCCTACGAGCAGTACTTC.

CDR3 amino acids: CASSMGLAVYNEQFF. For the CDR3, the DNA is TGTGCCAGCAGCATGGGACTAGCGGTCTACAATGAGCAGTTCTTC. The chain employs TRBV7-2 and TRBJ2-1; 11 bases line up with TRBD2. J lost 3 bases, V lost 5 bases, and 3 bases had no gene match. Germline-derived CDR1 and CDR2 are SGHTA and FQGNSA. The CDR3 is 15 residues long.